This T cell receptor beta chain is from a study of blood T cell repertoires in COVID-19. At the level of the study: Acute and convalescent COVID-19 samples came from the United States, Italy and Spain. The cDNA or gDNA used as material had been derived from T cells, B-cell-depleted T cells, or PBMCs.

V lost 6 bases, J lost 2 bases, and 13 bases lay in between. CDR1 is SNHLY, CDR2 FYNNEI, per germline. The CDR3 consists of 14 residues. Per the original methods: Counts of nucleated cells, estimated from reference gene primer amplification, were obtained. Profiled with immunoSEQ multiplex PCR; TCRdb holds only in-frame clones, not every one. From that table come the V and J calls and clone size; the DNA was used to work out D and trimming. This table holds about 220,000 clones, 65% to 85% found once. The chain joins TRBV2 to TRBJ2-5; D uncertain. The sample was peripheral blood. The source is a woman aged 30 to 39 who had recovered from COVID-19. The CDR3 sequence: CASSESGAQETQYF. The DNA of the CDR3 is TGTGCCAGCAGCGAAAGTGGAGCTCAAGAGACCCAGTACTTC.